This record covers a single T cell receptor (beta chain). This specimen comes from a study of blood T cells in healthy people across ages. CDR1 SGHDN and CDR2 FVKESK come from the germline V gene. Trimming left V 4 bases short and J 6 bases short, with 14 bases between. This CDR3 spans 14 amino acids. The second PCR ran about 6 to 11 cycles with a sample-barcoded 5' primer and J-beta primers. Every cDNA molecule bore a tag from a template-switch adaptor containing 12 random nucleotides. Each CDR3 protein gets one entry after TCRdb re-called the 5' RACE reads with MiXCR. The repertoire includes approximately 830,000 distinct CDR3 sequences, approximately 65% of them detected once, and 25% to 35% sits in the top ten. PBMCs numbering at least 6.5 million were isolated per sample.

The sequence derives from a man under 40 in good health. The source material was blood. V usage is TRBV14 and J usage is TRBJ2-3; D is ambiguous. CDR3 residues: CASSLTARWDTQYF. Here the CDR3 DNA reads TGTGCCAGCAGCCTAACGGCAAGATGGGATACGCAGTATTTT.